The next 2 T cell receptor beta chains were all read from a single sample in a study of blood T cells in healthy people across ages. Combining a sample-barcoded 5' primer with a J-beta primer mix, a second PCR ran for about 6 to 12 cycles. TCRdb called the 5' RACE reads again in MiXCR, with one record for every CDR3 protein. This table holds 1.5 million to 1.9 million distinct CDR3 sequences, 35% to 45% found once. The specimen sequenced was blood. Receptors originate from a young woman in good health.

This clonotype was seen at least ten times. This chain links TRBV7-2 with TRBJ2-1; no reliable D call. This CDR3 has 13 residues. From germline, CDR1 is SGHTA and CDR2 FQGNSA. V shed 2 bases and J shed 6 bases, with 8 bases lying between them. DNA of the CDR3: TGTGCCAGCAGCTTAAGACAACTCAATGAGCAGTTCTTC. Translation gives CASSLRQLNEQFF.

This clonotype was seen only a few times. V and J are TRBV12-3 or TRBV12-4 and TRBJ1-1; D remains unclear. This CDR3 has 16 amino acids. Deletions cut 3 bases from V and 1 base from J, with 15 bases between. The CDR3 nucleotides read TGTGCCAGCAGTTTTTTCGGTCGGGCAGCGAACACTGAAGCTTTCTTT. This encodes CASSFFGRAANTEAFF.